This TCR beta chain came from a study of CD4 T cells in relation to SARS-CoV-2 and coronaviruses. Study overall: ViraFEST: roughly 10-day antigen culture of PBMCs, then TCR beta CDR3 sequencing. No peptide or an HIV-1 Nef peptide pool served as negative control.

The unexposed donors gave CD4+ T cells in about 2010-2019, prior to COVID-19. Isolation of CD4+ T cells took place after less than twelve days in culture. As cell numbers allowed, unexposed-donor CD4+ T cells faced SARS-CoV-2 S/N and four cold-coronavirus spikes. Some clones are missing from TCRdb's copy, which holds only in-frame ones; the method was immunoSEQ multiplex PCR. In the table there are some 21,000 clones, around 76% of which are singletons. Regarding this clone: Its antigen is not identified.

Trimming shortened V by 6 bases and J by 5 bases, and 7 bases separated the two germline ends. Per germline, CDR1 DFQATT and CDR2 SNEGSKA (reference sequence). The CDR3 extends over 11 amino acids. Sequencing was done on a sample of CD4+ T cells from PBMCs, cultured in vitro. The genes are TRBV20-1 and TRBJ2-2, with D unclear. This clonotype was sampled from a human donor in good health. The CDR3 loop is CSARWTGELFF. The CDR3 region has the DNA TGCAGTGCCCGGTGGACCGGGGAGCTGTTTTTT.